The source of this TCR beta chain is a study of regulatory T cells in long-lasting Graves disease. There are a few counts of this clonotype. Arm-PCR of CDR3 regions and iRepertoire HTBI primers were used to build TCR beta libraries. MiXCR was run by TCRdb on the multiplex PCR reads, yielding one entry per CDR3 protein. The data show roughly 500,000 distinct CDR3 sequences, with 12% seen just once and around 10% held by the top ten. Germline-derived CDR1 and CDR2 are SGHTA and FQGNSA. The CDR3 is made up of 14 amino acids. V dropped 5 bases and J dropped 4 bases, with 15 bases sitting between them. Time point denoted: newly diagnosed GD, antithyroid drugs for less than 3 months. RNA from PBMCs was the source of the TCR library. Diagnosis followed American Thyroid Association guidelines for Graves' disease. These data also formed part of another study, on T cells in Graves' hyperthyroidism and ophthalmopathy.

The TCR comes from a woman aged 25 to 45 with Graves disease. This chain uses TRBV7-2 with TRBJ2-7, with TRBD2 as a possible D gene (6 bases). Sequencing used peripheral blood mononuclear cells (PBMCs), obtained at new diagnosis, from a patient treated with antithyroid drugs. The DNA for the CDR3 is TGTGCCAGCAGCACTAGCCTCCCCGGTTACGAGCAGTACTTC. Its translation is CASSTSLPGYEQYF.